Listed below are T cell receptor beta chains from one sample, sequenced in a study of vaccination and CD4 T cells after COVID-19. Each CDR3 protein is one row after TCRdb ran MiXCR on the PCR reads. The table includes about 13,000 distinct CDR3 sequences, approximately 57% detected once. The antigens these receptors bind are not known. Sequencing was performed on CD4+ T cells from blood, cultured in vitro. The receptors were gathered from a human donor who had recovered from COVID-19. CDR3s include the opening cysteine and the closing phenylalanine or tryptophan. Each record gives: clone size, V gene, J gene, CDR3 length, D gene, CDR3 DNA, CDR3 protein. A D gene is named only where the DNA matches it firmly. Part of the rows lack a size; the others show once, few, many or a class for expanded clones.

clone_size: few
v_call: TRBV20-1
j_call: TRBJ2-1
cdr3_length: 12
d_call: .
cdr3_nt: TGCAGTGCTAGGAGGACCTTCGGTGAGCAGTTCTTC
cdr3_aa: CSARRTFGEQFF

clone_size: .
v_call: TRBV24-1
j_call: TRBJ2-3
cdr3_length: 15
d_call: TRBD2
cdr3_nt: TGTGCCACCAGTCGTGCTAGCGGGAGAACAGATACGCAGTATTTT
cdr3_aa: CATSRASGRTDTQYF

clone_size: few
v_call: TRBV5-8
j_call: TRBJ2-2
cdr3_length: 17
d_call: .
cdr3_nt: TGTGCCAGCAGCTTCCTCCCCAGAGGAACGAACACCGGGGAGCTGTTTTTT
cdr3_aa: CASSFLPRGTNTGELFF

clone_size: few
v_call: TRBV7-6
j_call: TRBJ1-3
cdr3_length: 13
d_call: .
cdr3_nt: TGTGCCAGCAGCTTAGTCCCCCAGGGCTCCATATATTTT
cdr3_aa: CASSLVPQGSIYF

clone_size: .
v_call: TRBV28
j_call: TRBJ2-7
cdr3_length: 14
d_call: .
cdr3_nt: TGTGCCAGCAGTTTACTGCAGCCTACCTACGTGCAGTACTTC
cdr3_aa: CASSLLQPTYVQYF

clone_size: once
v_call: TRBV6-1
j_call: TRBJ2-1
cdr3_length: 14
d_call: TRBD2
cdr3_nt: TGTGCCAGCAGGCGGACTAGCGGATACAATGAGCAGTTCTTC
cdr3_aa: CASRRTSGYNEQFF

clone_size: .
v_call: TRBV10-3
j_call: TRBJ2-3
cdr3_length: 16
d_call: .
cdr3_nt: TGTGCCATCAGCGTAACCAGGGGGGCTAGCACAGATACGCAGTATTTT
cdr3_aa: CAISVTRGASTDTQYF

clone_size: .
v_call: TRBV20-1
j_call: TRBJ2-7
cdr3_length: 11
d_call: .
cdr3_nt: TGCAGTGCGACGCCGGACTCCGAGCAGTACTTC
cdr3_aa: CSATPDSEQYF

clone_size: .
v_call: TRBV20-1
j_call: TRBJ2-7
cdr3_length: 15
d_call: TRBD2
cdr3_nt: TGCAGTGCTAGCAGAACTAGCGCGAACTCCTACGAGCAGTACTTC
cdr3_aa: CSASRTSANSYEQYF

clone_size: .
v_call: TRBV12-3/TRBV12-4
j_call: TRBJ2-2
cdr3_length: 13
d_call: .
cdr3_nt: TGTGCCAGCAGTGCGGGGACCGGGAGGGAGCTGTTTTTT
cdr3_aa: CASSAGTGRELFF

clone_size: few
v_call: TRBV2
j_call: TRBJ1-2
cdr3_length: 13
d_call: .
cdr3_nt: TGTGCCAGCACCCGGGGTGCTGACTATGGCTACACCTTC
cdr3_aa: CASTRGADYGYTF

clone_size: .
v_call: TRBV29-1
j_call: TRBJ1-1
cdr3_length: 11
d_call: .
cdr3_nt: TGCAGCGTCCAACAGAACACTGAAGCTTTCTTT
cdr3_aa: CSVQQNTEAFF

clone_size: .
v_call: TRBV23-1
j_call: TRBJ2-3
cdr3_length: 14
d_call: .
cdr3_nt: TGCGCCAGCAGCCCGGGGCCAACCAGAGATACGCAGTATTTT
cdr3_aa: CASSPGPTRDTQYF

clone_size: .
v_call: TRBV10-3
j_call: TRBJ1-5
cdr3_length: 14
d_call: TRBD1
cdr3_nt: TGTGCCATCAACCGACAGGGAGGCGCCCAGCCCCAGCATTTT
cdr3_aa: CAINRQGGAQPQHF

clone_size: .
v_call: TRBV25-1
j_call: TRBJ2-7
cdr3_length: 15
d_call: TRBD1
cdr3_nt: TGTGCCAGCAGTGCCCCAGGGGGTGGGTTGGCCGAGCAGTACTTC
cdr3_aa: CASSAPGGGLAEQYF

clone_size: .
v_call: TRBV7-2
j_call: TRBJ2-2
cdr3_length: 15
d_call: .
cdr3_nt: TGTGCCAGCAGCCCAGAAGGGGGGAGCCCCGGGGAGCTGTTTTTT
cdr3_aa: CASSPEGGSPGELFF

clone_size: .
v_call: TRBV5-1
j_call: TRBJ1-2
cdr3_length: 15
d_call: .
cdr3_nt: TGCGCCAGCAGGAAAAACGCCGGGGGCTCTGGAGGCTACACCTTC
cdr3_aa: CASRKNAGGSGGYTF

clone_size: .
v_call: TRBV28
j_call: TRBJ1-5
cdr3_length: 12
d_call: .
cdr3_nt: TGTGCCAGCAGTGCCGGGGGGAATCCCCAGCATTTT
cdr3_aa: CASSAGGNPQHF

clone_size: .
v_call: TRBV7-3
j_call: TRBJ2-2
cdr3_length: 15
d_call: TRBD2
cdr3_nt: TGTGCCAGCAGCTCGACTAGCGGACACACCGGGGAGCTGTTTTTT
cdr3_aa: CASSSTSGHTGELFF

clone_size: .
v_call: TRBV7-8
j_call: TRBJ1-1
cdr3_length: 15
d_call: TRBD1
cdr3_nt: TGTGCCAGCAGCTTCAACAGGGGGCGCGACACTGAAGCTTTCTTT
cdr3_aa: CASSFNRGRDTEAFF

clone_size: .
v_call: TRBV19
j_call: TRBJ1-5
cdr3_length: 13
d_call: .
cdr3_nt: TGTGCCAGTAGCTGGCTGTTGGATCAGCCCCAGCATTTT
cdr3_aa: CASSWLLDQPQHF

clone_size: .
v_call: TRBV6-1
j_call: TRBJ2-5
cdr3_length: 15
d_call: TRBD2
cdr3_nt: TGTGCCAGCAGTGAAAGTGCTAGCGGGAGCCAGACCCAGTACTTC
cdr3_aa: CASSESASGSQTQYF

clone_size: .
v_call: TRBV21-1
j_call: TRBJ2-3
cdr3_length: 16
d_call: .
cdr3_nt: TGTGCCAGCAGCAAAGTCTGGCGGGAGGGCCGGGATACGCAGTATTTT
cdr3_aa: CASSKVWREGRDTQYF

clone_size: .
v_call: TRBV7-3
j_call: TRBJ2-3
cdr3_length: 12
d_call: .
cdr3_nt: TGTGCCAGCAGCTTCATCGGTGATACGCAGTATTTT
cdr3_aa: CASSFIGDTQYF

clone_size: .
v_call: TRBV5-1
j_call: TRBJ2-1
cdr3_length: 16
d_call: TRBD2
cdr3_nt: TGCGCCAGCAGCTTGAATGCGGGAGCTGTTTACAATGAGCAGTTCTTC
cdr3_aa: CASSLNAGAVYNEQFF

clone_size: .
v_call: TRBV7-3
j_call: TRBJ2-1
cdr3_length: 15
d_call: TRBD1
cdr3_nt: TGTGCCAGCAGACTCGAAGGGACAGGGGGTCGTGAGCAGTTCTTC
cdr3_aa: CASRLEGTGGREQFF

clone_size: .
v_call: TRBV5-4
j_call: TRBJ1-5
cdr3_length: 13
d_call: .
cdr3_nt: TGTGCCCGCAGCTTACAGGGCCAAAAGCCCCAGCATTTT
cdr3_aa: CARSLQGQKPQHF

clone_size: .
v_call: TRBV18
j_call: TRBJ1-6
cdr3_length: 13
d_call: .
cdr3_nt: TGTGCCAGCTCACCGCACGAAAATTCACCCCTCCACTTT
cdr3_aa: CASSPHENSPLHF

clone_size: .
v_call: TRBV29-1
j_call: TRBJ2-2
cdr3_length: 16
d_call: .
cdr3_nt: TGCAGCGTTGGGGACAGGGTAGCGGGAGTCACCGGGGAGCTGTTTTTT
cdr3_aa: CSVGDRVAGVTGELFF

clone_size: .
v_call: TRBV28
j_call: TRBJ2-1
cdr3_length: 16
d_call: TRBD2
cdr3_nt: TGTGCCAGCAGTCAGCTAGCGGGAAGCTCCTACAATGAGCAGTTCTTC
cdr3_aa: CASSQLAGSSYNEQFF

clone_size: few
v_call: TRBV6-2/TRBV6-3
j_call: TRBJ2-2
cdr3_length: 16
d_call: TRBD1
cdr3_nt: TGTGCCAGCAGTCCGACGACAGGGGCGAACACCGGGGAGCTGTTTTTT
cdr3_aa: CASSPTTGANTGELFF

clone_size: few
v_call: TRBV6-1
j_call: TRBJ1-2
cdr3_length: 15
d_call: .
cdr3_nt: TGTGCCAGCAGTGAATCTGGCAGCACTAACTATGGCTACACCTTC
cdr3_aa: CASSESGSTNYGYTF

clone_size: .
v_call: TRBV7-9
j_call: TRBJ1-4
cdr3_length: 15
d_call: .
cdr3_nt: TGTGCCAGCACTCTCTCGGGGCGGACGGGTGAAAAACTGTTTTTT
cdr3_aa: CASTLSGRTGEKLFF

clone_size: .
v_call: TRBV15
j_call: TRBJ2-1
cdr3_length: 18
d_call: TRBD1
cdr3_nt: TGTGCCACCAGCAGGGGCCACCCGACAGGGGGCCCTTACAATGAGCAGTTCTTC
cdr3_aa: CATSRGHPTGGPYNEQFF

clone_size: few
v_call: TRBV6-5
j_call: TRBJ2-1
cdr3_length: 16
d_call: TRBD2
cdr3_nt: TGTGCCAGCAGTTCTGAACTAGCGGGAGGGATGGTTGAGCAGTTCTTC
cdr3_aa: CASSSELAGGMVEQFF

clone_size: .
v_call: TRBV20-1
j_call: TRBJ1-2
cdr3_length: 14
d_call: TRBD1
cdr3_nt: TGCAGTGCTAGAGTAGGACAGGGGGCATCTGGCTACACCTTC
cdr3_aa: CSARVGQGASGYTF

clone_size: .
v_call: TRBV6-5
j_call: TRBJ1-1
cdr3_length: 13
d_call: .
cdr3_nt: TGTGCCAGCAGTTACTCATTGGCAGTTGAAGCTTTCTTT
cdr3_aa: CASSYSLAVEAFF

clone_size: .
v_call: TRBV18
j_call: TRBJ2-3
cdr3_length: 18
d_call: .
cdr3_nt: TGTGCCAGCTCACCACCTTCTCGCCGTAGCTTCGGCACAGATACGCAGTATTTT
cdr3_aa: CASSPPSRRSFGTDTQYF